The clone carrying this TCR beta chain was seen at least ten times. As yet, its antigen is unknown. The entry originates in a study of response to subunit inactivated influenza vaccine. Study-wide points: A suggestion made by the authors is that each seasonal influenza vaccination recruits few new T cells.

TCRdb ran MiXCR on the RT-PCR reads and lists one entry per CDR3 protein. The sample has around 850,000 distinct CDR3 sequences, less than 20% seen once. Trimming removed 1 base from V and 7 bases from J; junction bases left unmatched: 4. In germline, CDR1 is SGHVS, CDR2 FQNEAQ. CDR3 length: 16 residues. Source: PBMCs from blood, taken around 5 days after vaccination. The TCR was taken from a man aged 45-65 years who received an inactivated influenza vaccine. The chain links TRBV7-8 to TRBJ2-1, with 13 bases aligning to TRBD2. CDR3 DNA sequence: TGTGCCAGCAGCTTAGGTGGACTAGCGGGGGTTAATGAGCAGTTCTTC. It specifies CASSLGGLAGVNEQFF.